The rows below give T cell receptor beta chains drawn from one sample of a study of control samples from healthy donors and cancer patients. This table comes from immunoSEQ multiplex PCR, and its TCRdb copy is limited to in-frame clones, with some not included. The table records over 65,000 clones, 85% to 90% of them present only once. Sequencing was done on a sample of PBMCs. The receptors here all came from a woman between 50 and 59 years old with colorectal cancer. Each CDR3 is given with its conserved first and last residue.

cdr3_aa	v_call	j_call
CASKGGSTHGYTF	TRBV6-6	TRBJ1-2
CASSLAYGNYGYTF	TRBV5-5	TRBJ1-2
CASSDSAGTPRNGYTF	TRBV6-4	TRBJ1-2
CASSLGGPADRYSNQPQHF	TRBV6-6	TRBJ1-5
CASSYSMTGAALNTGELFF	TRBV6-2/TRBV6-3	TRBJ2-2
CASSEFQTASTDTQYF	TRBV10-1	TRBJ2-3
CASSLTADRNTGELFF	TRBV7-2	TRBJ2-2
CASSLMGTNTEAFF	TRBV5-4	TRBJ1-1
CASSGQSGTEAFF	TRBV18	TRBJ1-1
CASSPGGDTQYF	TRBV7-3	TRBJ2-3
CASSFLPWDGDTGELFF	TRBV7-3	TRBJ2-2
CATGTYNEQFF	TRBV19	TRBJ2-1
CASRGKNEKLFF	TRBV6-5	TRBJ1-4
CASRDRDRPTGELFF	TRBV28	TRBJ2-2
CASSSAGTRNTIYF	TRBV28	TRBJ1-3
CASSQDYLPTQTGGDGYTF	TRBV4-3	TRBJ1-2
CASSRRTGAQETQYF	TRBV7-2	TRBJ2-5
CASTPGGQGLRNEQFF	TRBV3-1/TRBV3-2	TRBJ2-1
CSASSSYGYTF	TRBV20-1	TRBJ1-2
CASSLNSGGKVF	TRBV2	TRBJ2-1
CASSSDKGLGNQPQHF	TRBV27	TRBJ1-5
CASSFRQTSGGSTGELFF	TRBV7-2	TRBJ2-2
CAISEEQGGVVTQYF	TRBV10-3	TRBJ2-5
CSAAPGETQYF	TRBV20-1	TRBJ2-5
CASSNRGRHTEAFF	TRBV19	TRBJ1-1
CASSPSWAGEVTEAFF	TRBV19	TRBJ1-1
CASSDWGSGANVLTF	TRBV2	TRBJ2-6
CASSSPGNPQGDNEQFF	TRBV28	TRBJ2-1
CASSLRGNSPLHF	TRBV6-5	TRBJ1-6
CASSISSSTGELFF	TRBV19	TRBJ2-2
CASSSSGANVLTF	TRBV6-5	TRBJ2-6
CASSYSGDPIYGYTF	TRBV6-5	TRBJ1-2
CASSAPGTSGGTQYF	TRBV9	TRBJ2-5
CAWSAQGTFIHYGYTF	TRBV30	TRBJ1-2
CASRASGWGQETQYF	TRBV2	TRBJ2-5